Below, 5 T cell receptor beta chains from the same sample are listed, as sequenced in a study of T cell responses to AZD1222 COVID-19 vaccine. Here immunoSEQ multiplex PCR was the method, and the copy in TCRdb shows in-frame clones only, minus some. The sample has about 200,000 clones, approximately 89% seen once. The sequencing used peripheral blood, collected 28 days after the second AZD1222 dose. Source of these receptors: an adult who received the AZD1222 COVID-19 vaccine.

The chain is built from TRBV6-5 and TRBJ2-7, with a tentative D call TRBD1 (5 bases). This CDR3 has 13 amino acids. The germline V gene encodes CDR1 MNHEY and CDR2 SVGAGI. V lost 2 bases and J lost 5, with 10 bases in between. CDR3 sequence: CASSYKWGHEQYF. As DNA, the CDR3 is TGTGCCAGCAGTTACAAGTGGGGCCACGAGCAGTACTTC.

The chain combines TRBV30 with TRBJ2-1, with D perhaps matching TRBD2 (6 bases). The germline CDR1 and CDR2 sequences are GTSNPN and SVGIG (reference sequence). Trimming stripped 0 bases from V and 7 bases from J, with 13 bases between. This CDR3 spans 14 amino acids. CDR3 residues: CAWSVGGIRNEQFF. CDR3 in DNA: TGTGCCTGGAGTGTAGGCGGGATCAGGAATGAGCAGTTCTTC.

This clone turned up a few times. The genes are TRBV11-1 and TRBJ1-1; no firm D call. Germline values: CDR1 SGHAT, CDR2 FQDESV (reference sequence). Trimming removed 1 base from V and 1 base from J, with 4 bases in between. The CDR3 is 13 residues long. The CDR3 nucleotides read TGTGCCAGCAGCTTAGGCGGGAACACTGAAGCTTTCTTT. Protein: CASSLGGNTEAFF.

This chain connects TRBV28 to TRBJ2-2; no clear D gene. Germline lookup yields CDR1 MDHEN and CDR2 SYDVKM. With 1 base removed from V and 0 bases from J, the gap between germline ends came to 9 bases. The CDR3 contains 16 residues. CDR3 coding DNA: TGTGCCAGCAGTTTATTGGTGGTCGCGAACACCGGGGAGCTGTTTTTT. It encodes CASSLLVVANTGELFF.

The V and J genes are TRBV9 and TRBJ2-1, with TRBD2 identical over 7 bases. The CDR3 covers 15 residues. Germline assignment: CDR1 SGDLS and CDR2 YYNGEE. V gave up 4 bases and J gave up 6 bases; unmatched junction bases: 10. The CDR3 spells CASSTRWGTTNEQFF. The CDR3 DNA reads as TGTGCCAGCAGCACCCGTTGGGGGACTACCAATGAGCAGTTCTTC.